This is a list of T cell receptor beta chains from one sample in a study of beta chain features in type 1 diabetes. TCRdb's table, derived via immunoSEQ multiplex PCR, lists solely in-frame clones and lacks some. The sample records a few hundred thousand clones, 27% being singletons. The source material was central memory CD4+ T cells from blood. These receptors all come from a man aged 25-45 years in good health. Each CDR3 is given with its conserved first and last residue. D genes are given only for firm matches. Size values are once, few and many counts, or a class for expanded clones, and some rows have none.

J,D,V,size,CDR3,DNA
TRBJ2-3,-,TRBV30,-,CAWGAGADTQYF,TGTGCCTGGGGGGCCGGGGCAGATACGCAGTATTTT
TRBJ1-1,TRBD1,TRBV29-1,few,CRVDRGNFGTEAFF,TGCAGAGTAGACAGGGGGAACTTTGGCACTGAAGCTTTCTTT
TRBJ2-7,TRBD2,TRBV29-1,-,CSVRGDSYEQYF,TGCAGCGTTCGGGGGGACTCCTACGAGCAGTACTTC
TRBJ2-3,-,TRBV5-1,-,CASSFSGDHTDTQYF,TGCGCCAGCAGCTTCTCGGGAGACCATACAGATACGCAGTATTTT
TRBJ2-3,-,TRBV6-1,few,CASRETSTDTQYF,TGTGCCAGCCGGGAAACTAGCACAGATACGCAGTATTTT
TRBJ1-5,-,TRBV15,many,CATSGARENQPQHF,TGTGCCACCAGCGGGGCAAGAGAAAATCAGCCCCAGCATTTT
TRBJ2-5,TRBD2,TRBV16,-,CASSQWTSQETQYF,TGTGCCAGCAGCCAATGGACTAGCCAAGAGACCCAGTACTTC
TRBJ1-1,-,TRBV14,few,CASSQARANTEAFF,TGTGCCAGCAGCCAAGCTAGGGCGAACACTGAAGCTTTCTTT
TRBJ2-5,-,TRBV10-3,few,CAISDNGRDGETQYF,TGTGCCATCAGTGATAACGGCAGGGACGGAGAGACCCAGTACTTC
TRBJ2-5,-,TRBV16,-,CASSQVAQETQYF,TGTGCCAGCAGCCAAGTAGCCCAAGAGACCCAGTACTTC
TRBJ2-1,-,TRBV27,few,CASSLSNVNGEQFF,TGTGCCAGCAGTTTATCGAATGTGAACGGTGAGCAGTTCTTC
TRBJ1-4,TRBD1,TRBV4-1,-,CASSFSDRNEKLFF,TGCGCCAGCAGCTTTTCGGACAGGAATGAAAAACTGTTTTTT
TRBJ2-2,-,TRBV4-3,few,CASSQARGLGTGELFF,TGCGCCAGCAGCCAAGCACGAGGGCTAGGGACCGGGGAGCTGTTTTTT
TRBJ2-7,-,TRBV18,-,CASSPRRGSPRDEQYF,TGTGCCAGCTCACCACGCCGCGGTAGCCCTAGGGACGAGCAGTACTTC
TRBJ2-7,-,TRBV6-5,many,CASSSRARIRRGEQYF,TGTGCCAGCAGTTCACGGGCCCGGATTCGGAGGGGCGAGCAGTACTTC
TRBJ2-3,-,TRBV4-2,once,CASSQPVRGADTQYF,TGTGCCAGCAGCCAACCGGTTAGGGGGGCAGATACGCAGTATTTT
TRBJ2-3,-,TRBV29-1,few,CSVDSTDTQYF,TGCAGCGTTGATAGCACAGATACGCAGTATTTT
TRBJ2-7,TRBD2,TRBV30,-,CAWSPTSGTSEQYF,TGTGCCTGGAGTCCAACTAGCGGGACATCCGAGCAGTACTTC
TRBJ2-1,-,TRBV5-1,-,CASSFGGEQFF,TGCGCCAGCAGCTTTGGTGGTGAGCAGTTCTTC
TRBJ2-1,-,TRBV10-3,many,CAIRGVNEQFF,TGTGCCATCAGGGGGGTCAATGAGCAGTTCTTC
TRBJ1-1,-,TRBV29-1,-,CSVGASVTGNTEAFF,TGCAGCGTTGGCGCGTCCGTGACAGGGAACACTGAAGCTTTCTTT
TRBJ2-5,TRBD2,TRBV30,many,CAWSDNPSGGTQYF,TGTGCCTGGAGCGACAACCCCTCGGGGGGGACCCAGTACTTC
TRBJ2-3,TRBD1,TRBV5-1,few,CASSAIRGSSTDTQYF,TGCGCCAGCAGCGCGATCAGGGGGTCTAGCACAGATACGCAGTATTTT
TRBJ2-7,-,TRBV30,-,CAWSPSSYEQYF,TGTGCCTGGAGCCCCAGCTCCTACGAGCAGTACTTC
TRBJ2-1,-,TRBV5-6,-,CASSSSVKRVVDEQFF,TGTGCCAGCAGCTCCTCGGTGAAGCGCGTTGTAGATGAGCAGTTCTTC
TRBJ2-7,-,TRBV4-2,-,CASSQDSQKQYF,TGTGCCAGCAGCCAAGATTCCCAGAAGCAGTACTTC
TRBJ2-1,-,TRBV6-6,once,CASSYDGARDEQFF,TGTGCCAGCAGTTACGACGGGGCACGCGATGAGCAGTTCTTC
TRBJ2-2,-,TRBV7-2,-,CASSDMGIDTGELFF,TGTGCCAGCAGCGACATGGGGATTGACACCGGGGAGCTGTTTTTT
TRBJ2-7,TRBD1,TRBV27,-,CASSLSTGGPYEQYF,TGTGCCAGCAGTTTATCTACAGGGGGCCCCTACGAGCAGTACTTC
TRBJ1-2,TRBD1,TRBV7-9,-,CASSLRPGGSYGYTF,TGTGCCAGCAGCTTAAGGCCAGGGGGGTCCTATGGCTACACCTTC
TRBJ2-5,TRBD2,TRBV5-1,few,CASSLAGTSVPETQYF,TGCGCCAGCAGCTTGGCCGGGACTAGCGTACCCGAGACCCAGTACTTC
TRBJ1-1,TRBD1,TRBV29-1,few,CSVSGQGSEAFF,TGCAGCGTTTCTGGACAGGGGAGCGAAGCTTTCTTT
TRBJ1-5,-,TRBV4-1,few,CASSQDRAGDNQPQHF,TGCGCCAGCAGCCAAGATAGGGCAGGGGACAATCAGCCCCAGCATTTT
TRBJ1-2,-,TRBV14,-,CASSQAGAGVGYTF,TGTGCCAGCAGCCAAGCAGGGGCAGGAGTAGGCTACACCTTC
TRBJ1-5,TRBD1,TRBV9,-,CASATGGSNQPQHF,TGTGCCAGCGCGACAGGGGGCTCCAATCAGCCCCAGCATTTT
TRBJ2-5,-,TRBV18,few,CASSENQVGETQYF,TGTGCCAGCTCCGAGAATCAGGTGGGGGAGACCCAGTACTTC
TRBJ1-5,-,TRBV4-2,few,CASSQELRTAMSNQPQHF,TGTGCCAGCAGCCAAGAACTGCGCACAGCGATGAGCAATCAGCCCCAGCATTTT
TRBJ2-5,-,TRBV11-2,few,CASSFNPGRASTYF,TGTGCCAGCAGCTTCAACCCGGGCAGGGCTAGCACGTACTTC
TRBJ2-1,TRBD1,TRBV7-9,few,CASSLEPQGPYNEQFF,TGTGCCAGCAGCCTCGAGCCACAGGGGCCCTACAATGAGCAGTTCTTC
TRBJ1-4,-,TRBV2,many,CASSERGLKTNEKLFF,TGTGCCAGCAGTGAGCGGGGGCTCAAAACTAATGAAAAACTGTTTTTT
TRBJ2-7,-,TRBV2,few,CASKEDRQVLYEQYF,TGTGCCAGCAAGGAAGATCGGCAGGTTCTCTACGAGCAGTACTTC
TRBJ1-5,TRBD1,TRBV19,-,CASRSGTGGNQPQHF,TGTGCCAGTAGGTCGGGAACAGGGGGCAATCAGCCCCAGCATTTT
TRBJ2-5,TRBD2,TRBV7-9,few,CASSPYPRLAQETQYF,TGTGCCAGCAGCCCCTACCCCCGACTAGCGCAAGAGACCCAGTACTTC
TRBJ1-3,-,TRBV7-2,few,CASSPNSGNTIYF,TGTGCCAGCAGCCCCAACTCTGGAAACACCATATATTTT
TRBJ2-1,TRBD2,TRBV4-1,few,CASSQTLAGEPVEQFF,TGCGCCAGCAGCCAAACTCTAGCGGGGGAACCCGTTGAGCAGTTCTTC
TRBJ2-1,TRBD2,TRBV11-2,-,CASSLEAGGPSLFF,TGTGCCAGCAGCTTAGAAGCGGGAGGGCCCTCTCTGTTCTTC
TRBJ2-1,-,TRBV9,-,CARSVATGTSAHEQFF,TGTGCCCGCAGCGTAGCCACCGGGACGAGCGCCCATGAGCAGTTCTTC
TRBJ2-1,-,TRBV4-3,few,CASSQDFTEQFF,TGCGCCAGCAGCCAAGATTTCACTGAGCAGTTCTTC
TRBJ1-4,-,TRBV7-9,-,CASSLTRSGEKLFF,TGTGCCAGCAGCTTGACCCGGTCGGGTGAAAAACTGTTTTTT
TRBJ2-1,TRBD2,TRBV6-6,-,CASSLAGVRANEQFF,TGTGCCAGCAGCCTAGCGGGGGTGAGGGCCAATGAGCAGTTCTTC
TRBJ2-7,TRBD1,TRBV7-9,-,CASSLGGQKSYEQYF,TGTGCCAGCAGCTTAGGGGGACAGAAATCCTACGAGCAGTACTTC
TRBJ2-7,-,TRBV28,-,CASSPPATYEQYF,TGTGCCAGCAGCCCCCCAGCCACCTACGAGCAGTACTTC
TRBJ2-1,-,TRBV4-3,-,CASSQDVGAARIF,TGCGCCAGCAGCCAAGATGTCGGGGCTGCCCGCATCTTC
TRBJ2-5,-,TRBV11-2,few,CASSFGETQYF,TGTGCCAGCAGCTTTGGGGAGACCCAGTACTTC
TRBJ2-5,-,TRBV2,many,CASIAFTSLQETQYF,TGTGCCAGCATCGCCTTCACAAGTCTCCAAGAGACCCAGTACTTC
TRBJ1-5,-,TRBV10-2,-,CASSDDKSGNQPQHF,TGCGCCAGCAGTGACGACAAAAGTGGCAATCAGCCCCAGCATTTT
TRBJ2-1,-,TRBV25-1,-,CASSESRLMEQFF,TGTGCCAGCAGTGAATCCCGCCTGATGGAGCAGTTCTTC
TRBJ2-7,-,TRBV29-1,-,CSVKDSSYEQYF,TGCAGCGTAAAAGACAGCTCCTACGAGCAGTACTTC
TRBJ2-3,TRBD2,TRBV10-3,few,CAITAGNTDTQYF,TGTGCCATCACAGCGGGGAACACAGATACGCAGTATTTT